The rows below give T cell receptor beta chains drawn from one sample of a study of blood T cell repertoires in COVID-19. Profiled with immunoSEQ multiplex PCR; TCRdb holds only in-frame clones, not every one. The sample lists tens of thousands of clones; roughly 80% were seen once. Sequencing was done on a sample of peripheral blood. The receptors originated from a man in his 70s with acute or convalescent COVID-19. The CDR3 runs from the conserved cysteine through the conserved F or W. A D gene is named only where the DNA matches it firmly. Expanded clones are given a class, and other clones once, few, many or no size at all.

NA,16,TRBJ2-5,TRBV27,NA,TGTGCCAGCAGGAGTGGGTCAGAGGGCTACCAAGAGACCCAGTACTTC,CASRSGSEGYQETQYF
NA,14,TRBJ1-1,TRBV27,NA,TGTGCCAGCAGTTTTTCGGCCGCGGCCACTGAAGCTTTCTTT,CASSFSAAATEAFF
once,11,TRBJ1-1,TRBV19,NA,TGTGCCAGTAGTGTGGGGGCCGAAGCTTTCTTT,CASSVGAEAFF
NA,13,TRBJ2-2,TRBV6-2/TRBV6-3,NA,TGTGCCAGCAGCCCGTTGAGCACCGGGGAGCTGTTTTTT,CASSPLSTGELFF
NA,15,TRBJ2-1,TRBV6-4,TRBD1,TGTGCCAGCGGGCCGGGACAGGGGGGAAGCAATGAGCAGTTCTTC,CASGPGQGGSNEQFF
once,15,TRBJ2-1,TRBV5-4,NA,TGTGCCAGCAGCCCTGAAGCCTTCTCCTACAATGAGCAGTTCTTC,CASSPEAFSYNEQFF
NA,15,TRBJ1-3,TRBV18,NA,TGTGCCAGCTCGCCTAAACGGGGATCTGGAAACACCATATATTTT,CASSPKRGSGNTIYF
NA,16,TRBJ1-6,TRBV27,NA,TGTGCCAGCAGTTTACGCTGGCCGGGGGGCAATTCACCCCTCCACTTT,CASSLRWPGGNSPLHF
NA,12,TRBJ1-1,TRBV7-9,NA,TGTGCCAGCAGCTGGGGCTTGGCTGAAGCTTTCTTT,CASSWGLAEAFF
NA,16,TRBJ2-7,TRBV4-1,TRBD1,TGCGCCAGCAGCCAAGGGTTCGGGACAGGGACCTACGAGCAGTACTTC,CASSQGFGTGTYEQYF
NA,18,TRBJ2-3,TRBV10-2,TRBD2,TGCGCCAGCAGTACCCGACTAGCGGGGGGGTTCGGCACAGATACGCAGTATTTT,CASSTRLAGGFGTDTQYF
NA,15,TRBJ1-6,TRBV14,TRBD1,TGTGCCAGCAGCCAAAGGGACAGGGGGAATTCACCCCTCCACTTT,CASSQRDRGNSPLHF
NA,15,TRBJ2-2,TRBV19,TRBD2,TGTGCCAGTACTACAGCGGGGGGGAACACCGGGGAGCTGTTTTTT,CASTTAGGNTGELFF
NA,14,TRBJ2-3,TRBV4-2,TRBD1,TGTGCCAGCAGCCAAGAGAGGGGGCAAGATACGCAGTATTTT,CASSQERGQDTQYF
few,15,TRBJ1-3,TRBV15,TRBD1,TGTGCCACCAGCTTGGACAGGGTATCTGGAAACACCATATATTTT,CATSLDRVSGNTIYF
NA,15,TRBJ2-5,TRBV15,TRBD2,TGTGCCACCAGCTCGACTTTAGCGGGGAGGGAGACCCAGTACTTC,CATSSTLAGRETQYF
NA,16,TRBJ2-2,TRBV18,NA,TGTGCCAGCTCACCACCAGCCCAGGAGGACACCGGGGAGCTGTTTTTT,CASSPPAQEDTGELFF
NA,14,TRBJ2-2,TRBV5-6,NA,TGTGCCAGCACCTGGGGGGATCCCACCGGGGAGCTGTTTTTT,CASTWGDPTGELFF
NA,15,TRBJ1-1,TRBV27,NA,TGTGCCAGCAGTCTGCAGGGAGGGTTGGGCCCTGAAGCTTTCTTT,CASSLQGGLGPEAFF
NA,12,TRBJ2-7,TRBV7-9,NA,TGTGCCAGCAGCTTACCATCTCGGGAGCAGTACTTC,CASSLPSREQYF
NA,15,TRBJ2-3,TRBV9,TRBD2,TGTGCCAGCAACGTGAGGGGACTACACACAGATACGCAGTATTTT,CASNVRGLHTDTQYF
NA,14,TRBJ2-3,TRBV24-1,NA,TGTGCCACCAGTGATTTAAGCGAACCAGATACGCAGTATTTT,CATSDLSEPDTQYF
NA,13,TRBJ2-5,TRBV6-6,NA,TGTGCCAGCAGCCGCGGTGTAAGAGAGACCCAGTACTTC,CASSRGVRETQYF
NA,14,TRBJ2-1,TRBV6-4,TRBD2,TGTGCCAGCAGTGAGAGCGGGGGGGCCGATGAGCAGTTCTTC,CASSESGGADEQFF
NA,15,TRBJ1-1,TRBV7-6,TRBD1,TGTGCCAGCAGCCCCCGACAGGGCGTGAACACTGAAGCTTTCTTT,CASSPRQGVNTEAFF
few,15,TRBJ1-4,TRBV5-6,NA,TGTGCCAGCAGCTCCTTTGGATCTTCGGGGGAAAAACTGTTTTTT,CASSSFGSSGEKLFF
few,14,TRBJ2-1,TRBV2,TRBD2,TGTGCCAGCAGTGGATTAGCGGGGGGTGGTGAGCAGTTCTTC,CASSGLAGGGEQFF
NA,19,TRBJ2-5,TRBV5-1,TRBD2,TGCGCCAGCAGCTTGATGGCTAGCGGGGGGGCATCGTACCAAGAGACCCAGTACTTC,CASSLMASGGASYQETQYF
NA,15,TRBJ2-2,TRBV10-2,NA,TGCGCCAGCCTGGCCGGGACACCGAACACCGGGGAGCTGTTTTTT,CASLAGTPNTGELFF
NA,16,TRBJ1-1,TRBV5-1,NA,TGCGCCAGCAGCCTCCTATCCTCGGAGGGCCCCACTGAAGCTTTCTTT,CASSLLSSEGPTEAFF
NA,11,TRBJ2-5,TRBV20-1,NA,TGCAGTGCTTCCAGGGGAAGGACCCAGTACTTC,CSASRGRTQYF
NA,15,TRBJ1-4,TRBV7-9,NA,TGTGCCAGCAGCTTATATGCAGGGTCTAATGAAAAACTGTTTTTT,CASSLYAGSNEKLFF
few,16,TRBJ1-5,TRBV18,NA,TGTGCCAGCTCACCACCTACAGGGATGGGCAATCAGCCCCAGCATTTT,CASSPPTGMGNQPQHF
NA,15,TRBJ1-2,TRBV7-2,NA,TGTGCCAGCAGCTTATTCCCAGGTCTTAACTATGGCTACACCTTC,CASSLFPGLNYGYTF
NA,16,TRBJ1-6,TRBV28,TRBD1,TGTGCCAGCAGTTCAGGGGGTAGATCCTATAATTCACCCCTCCACTTT,CASSSGGRSYNSPLHF
NA,15,TRBJ1-5,TRBV5-5,NA,TGTGCCAGCAGCTTGGCAGGACTTGGCAATCAGCCCCAGCATTTT,CASSLAGLGNQPQHF
NA,14,TRBJ1-5,TRBV3-1/TRBV3-2,TRBD1,TGTGCCAGCAGCCTCACAGGGGTAGGGCAGCCCCAGCATTTT,CASSLTGVGQPQHF
NA,14,TRBJ2-6,TRBV2,NA,TGTGCCAGCAGGGGCTCCTCTGGGGCCAACGTCCTGACTTTC,CASRGSSGANVLTF
NA,13,TRBJ1-2,TRBV18,TRBD1,TGTGCCAGCTCCCCAGACAGGGGCGACGGCTACACCTTC,CASSPDRGDGYTF
few,15,TRBJ2-2,TRBV9,NA,TGTGCCAGCAGCGTAGTACGAGGTTTCACCGGGGAGCTGTTTTTT,CASSVVRGFTGELFF
NA,16,TRBJ2-2,TRBV19,NA,TGTGCCAGTAGTACTGCCACCGGGGGGAACACCGGGGAGCTGTTTTTT,CASSTATGGNTGELFF
NA,11,TRBJ1-2,TRBV12-3/TRBV12-4,NA,TGTGCCAGCAGCCAGGGGTATGGCTACACCTTC,CASSQGYGYTF
NA,14,TRBJ1-1,TRBV6-5,NA,TGTGCCAGCAGTAGAGGGAGGGGGAACACTGAAGCTTTCTTT,CASSRGRGNTEAFF
NA,13,TRBJ1-1,TRBV28,TRBD1,TGTGCCAGCAGCAGGCAGGGGGGCACTGAAGCTTTCTTT,CASSRQGGTEAFF
NA,14,TRBJ1-2,TRBV6-5,TRBD1,TGTGCCAGCAGTTCGTCGGGACAGAGCTATGGCTACACCTTC,CASSSSGQSYGYTF